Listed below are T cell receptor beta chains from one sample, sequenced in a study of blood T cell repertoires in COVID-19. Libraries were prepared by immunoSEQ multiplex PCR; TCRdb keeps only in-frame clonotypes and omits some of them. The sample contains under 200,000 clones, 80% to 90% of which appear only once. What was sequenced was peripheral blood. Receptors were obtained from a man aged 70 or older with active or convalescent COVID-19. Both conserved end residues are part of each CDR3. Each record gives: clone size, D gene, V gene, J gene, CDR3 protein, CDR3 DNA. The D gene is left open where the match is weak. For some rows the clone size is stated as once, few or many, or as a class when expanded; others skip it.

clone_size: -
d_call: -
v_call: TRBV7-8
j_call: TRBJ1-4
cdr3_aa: CASSLAGVGKLFF
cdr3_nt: TGTGCCAGCAGCTTAGCAGGGGTGGGAAAACTGTTTTTT

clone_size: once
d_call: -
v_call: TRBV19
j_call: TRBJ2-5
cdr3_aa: CASSVSEETQYF
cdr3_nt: TGTGCCAGTTCCGTTAGTGAAGAGACCCAGTACTTC

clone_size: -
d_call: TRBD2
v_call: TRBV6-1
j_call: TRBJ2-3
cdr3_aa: CASSVGLAGGPFADTQYF
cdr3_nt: TGTGCCAGCAGTGTGGGACTAGCGGGAGGGCCGTTTGCAGATACGCAGTATTTT

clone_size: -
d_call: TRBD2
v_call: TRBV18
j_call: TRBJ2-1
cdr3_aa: CASSPGLAGAGEQFF
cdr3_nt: TGTGCCAGCTCACCTGGCCTAGCGGGAGCCGGCGAGCAGTTCTTC

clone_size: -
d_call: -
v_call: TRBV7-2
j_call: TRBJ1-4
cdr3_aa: CASSNNPGVGEKLFF
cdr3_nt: TGTGCCAGCAGCAATAATCCGGGGGTTGGGGAAAAACTGTTTTTT

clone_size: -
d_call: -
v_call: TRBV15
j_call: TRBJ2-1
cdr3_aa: CATSRDSPQPGEQFF
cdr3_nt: TGTGCCACCAGCAGAGATTCCCCCCAGCCGGGTGAGCAGTTCTTC

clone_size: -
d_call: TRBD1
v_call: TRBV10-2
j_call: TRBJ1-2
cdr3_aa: CASRGTGYGYTF
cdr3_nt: TGCGCCAGCAGGGGGACAGGCTATGGCTACACCTTC

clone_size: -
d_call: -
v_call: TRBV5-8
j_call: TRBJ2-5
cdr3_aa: CASSLAETPETQYF
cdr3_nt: TGTGCCAGCAGCTTGGCTGAGACACCGGAGACCCAGTACTTC

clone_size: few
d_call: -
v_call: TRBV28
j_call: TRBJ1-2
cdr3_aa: CASSPNGVYGYTF
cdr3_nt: TGTGCCAGCAGTCCAAACGGAGTCTATGGCTACACCTTC

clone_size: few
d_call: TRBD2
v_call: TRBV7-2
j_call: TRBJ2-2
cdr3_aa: CASSLSAGGPSTGELFF
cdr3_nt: TGTGCCAGCAGCTTGTCAGCGGGAGGGCCAAGTACCGGGGAGCTGTTTTTT

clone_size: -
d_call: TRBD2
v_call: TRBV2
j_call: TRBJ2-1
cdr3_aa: CASSFHLSGNEQFF
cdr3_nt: TGTGCCAGCAGTTTCCACCTTAGCGGGAATGAGCAGTTCTTC

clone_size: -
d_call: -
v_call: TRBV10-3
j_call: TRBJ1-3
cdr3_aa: CAISESTRGAQGNTIYF
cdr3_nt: TGTGCCATCAGTGAGTCGACTCGGGGGGCTCAAGGAAACACCATATATTTT

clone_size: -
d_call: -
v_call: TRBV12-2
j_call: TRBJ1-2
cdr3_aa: CASRLAGLWGWSGYTF
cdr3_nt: TGTGCAAGTCGCTTAGCGGGATTATGGGGCTGGAGCGGCTACACCTTC

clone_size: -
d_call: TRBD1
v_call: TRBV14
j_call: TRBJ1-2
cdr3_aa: CASSLGGTGPYGYTF
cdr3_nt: TGTGCCAGCAGCCTCGGAGGGACAGGGCCCTATGGCTACACCTTC